The rows below give T cell receptor beta chains drawn from one sample of a study of post-analysis software for immune sequencing data. TCRdb analysed the PCR reads with MiXCR anew, one entry per CDR3 protein. The sample contains 250,000 to 300,000 distinct CDR3 sequences, approximately 34% of which appear only once. The specimen sequenced was blood. These receptors were obtained from a girl aged 5-17 years with multiple sclerosis. The CDR3 runs from the conserved cysteine through the conserved F or W. A D gene is named only where the DNA matches it firmly. Size tells how often a clone was seen (once, few, many) or the class of an expanded clone, and some rows leave it out.

cdr3_aa	cdr3_nt	v_call	d_call	j_call	clone_size
CASSSTPTGYGYTF	TGCGCCAGCAGCTCCACCCCGACAGGATATGGCTACACCTTC	TRBV5-1	.	TRBJ1-2	few
CASSLGLAGNNEQYF	TGTGCCAGCAGCTTGGGACTAGCGGGCAACAATGAGCAGTACTTC	TRBV5-4	TRBD2	TRBJ2-5	.
CSAILGGGEQYF	TGCAGTGCTATCCTGGGCGGGGGCGAGCAGTACTTC	TRBV20-1	TRBD2	TRBJ2-7	.
CSVEGRVQETQYF	TGCAGCGTTGAGGGCAGAGTCCAAGAGACCCAGTACTTC	TRBV29-1	.	TRBJ2-5	.
CASSLRAHEQYF	TGTGCCAGCAGTTTAAGGGCCCACGAGCAGTACTTC	TRBV28	.	TRBJ2-7	.
CASSPRLAEYNELFF	TGCGCCAGCAGCCCAAGACTAGCAGAATACAATGAGCTGTTCTTC	TRBV5-1	TRBD2	TRBJ2-1	.
CASSQTGTGQKLFF	TGTGCCAGCAGCCAAACCGGGACAGGGCAAAAACTGTTTTTT	TRBV3-1	TRBD1	TRBJ1-4	many
CSARPTGGVLTDTQYF	TGCAGTGCGAGACCGACAGGGGGCGTCCTCACAGATACGCAGTATTTT	TRBV20-1	TRBD1	TRBJ2-3	many
CASSPVQGYIQYF	TGTGCCAGCAGCCCCGTCCAGGGATACATTCAGTACTTC	TRBV7-6	.	TRBJ2-4	many
CASSLYVAGEDFYEQYF	TGTGCCAGCAGCCTCTATGTTGCGGGGGAAGACTTCTACGAGCAGTACTTC	TRBV7-2	TRBD2	TRBJ2-7	many
CASSSGTGDGYTF	TGTGCCAGCAGCTCCGGGACAGGGGACGGCTACACCTTC	TRBV5-5	TRBD1	TRBJ1-2	many
CALPGAGETEQFF	TGTGCCCTCCCGGGGGCGGGAGAAACTGAGCAGTTCTTC	TRBV30	.	TRBJ2-1	.